The sequence of this T cell receptor (beta chain) was determined in a study of blood T cell repertoires in COVID-19. The repertoire was sequenced with immunoSEQ multiplex PCR; TCRdb's copy has only in-frame clones and lacks some. The sample gives 200,000 to 250,000 clones, 86% of which show up once; less than 4.5% is in the top ten. Germline CDR1 LNHDA, CDR2 SQIVND (reference sequence). Trimming cost V 3 bases and J 4 bases, with 9 bases left between them. The CDR3 covers 14 residues. This rearrangement joins TRBV19 to TRBJ2-2; D gene unclear. What was sequenced was PBMCs or T cells enriched from blood (not recorded which). This clonotype was sampled from a woman in her thirties or forties with acute COVID-19. The CDR3 protein is CASSMARGTGELFF. The CDR3, as DNA: TGTGCCAGTAGTATGGCCCGCGGCACCGGGGAGCTGTTTTTT. The full variable domain, its missing parts supplied by reference TRBV19 and TRBJ2-2, is DGGITQSPKYLFRKEGQNVTLSCEQNLNHDAMYWYRQDPGQGLRLIYYSQIVNDFQKGDIAEGYSVSREKKESFPLTVTSAQKNPTAFYLCASSMARGTGELFFGEGSRLTVL.